The 14 T cell receptor beta chains below were found in one sample sequenced in a study of blood T cell repertoires in COVID-19. This table comes from immunoSEQ multiplex PCR, and its TCRdb copy is limited to in-frame clones, with some not included. The sample yields roughly 100,000 clones, about nine tenths seen once. The sequenced sample was peripheral blood. All receptors derive from a man aged 18 to 30 with COVID-19, enrolled during active disease.

The genes are TRBV30 and TRBJ2-7, with 7 bases aligning to TRBD2. The length of the CDR3 is 14 residues. CDR1 is GTSNPN and CDR2 is SVGIG in the germline V gene (reference sequence). The V segment lost 7 bases and the J segment 4 bases; nucleotides outside the gene matches: 13. In DNA form, the CDR3 reads TGTGCCTCTAGGTGGGAGGGCCTTGGGTACGAGCAGTACTTC. This encodes CASRWEGLGYEQYF.

Points on this clone: A junction boundary mismatches the germline segment, possibly from a read error. The CDR3 sequence: CASSSEYRGENEKLLF. The CDR3 bases are TGTGCCAGCAGTTCCGAATACAGGGGCGAGAATGAAAAACTGCTTTTT. The rearrangement joins TRBV6-5 to TRBJ1-4; TRBD1 aligns across 7 bases. This CDR3 region has 16 residues. Per germline, CDR1 MNHEY and CDR2 SVGAGI.

This sequence joins TRBV4-3 and TRBJ2-7; a possible D gene is TRBD1 (6 bases). The CDR3 spans 14 residues. In germline, CDR1 is LGHNA, CDR2 YSLEER. V was trimmed by 4 bases and J by 4 bases, leaving 14 bases between them. In nucleotides, the CDR3 is TGCGCCAGCAGCCTAAGGGCGAGGGGGTACGAGCAGTACTTC. It specifies CASSLRARGYEQYF.

The V and J genes are TRBV19 and TRBJ2-3; TRBD1 is a possible D gene (5 bases). The germline V gene has CDR1 LNHDA and CDR2 SQIVND (reference sequence). The CDR3 has 13 residues. V was pared by 7 bases and J by 3 bases, with 11 bases between. The CDR3 spells CASTGQLTDTQYF. The CDR3, as DNA: TGTGCCAGTACTGGACAACTTACAGATACGCAGTATTTT.

This chain joins TRBV27 and TRBJ2-5; weak D call: TRBD2 (5 bases). The CDR3 extends over 16 amino acids. Trimming removed 2 bases at V and 5 bases at J, with 18 bases between. CDR1 and CDR2 from the germline V gene are MNHEY and SMNVEV (reference sequence). CDR3 region: CASSLIPSGRAETQYF. CDR3 bases: TGTGCCAGCAGTTTAATACCCAGCGGAAGAGCCGAGACCCAGTACTTC.

The V gene is TRBV28, the J gene TRBJ1-5, with 10 positions matching TRBD1. V shed 6 bases, J shed 6 bases, and the junction held 2 bases outside the gene matches. The CDR3 is 13 residues long. Germline CDR1 and CDR2: MDHEN and SYDVKM. CDR3 residues: CASRGQGGQPQHF. As DNA, the CDR3 is TGTGCCAGCAGAGGACAGGGGGGTCAGCCCCAGCATTTT.

The genes are TRBV3-1 (or the pseudogene TRBV3-2) and TRBJ1-1; 11 nucleotides agree with TRBD1. In germline, CDR1 is LGHDT, CDR2 YNNKEL (reference sequence). The J segment lost 7 bases and the V segment lost 4 bases, leaving 2 bases of the junction unmatched. The CDR3 sequence is 13 residues long. In nucleotides, the CDR3 is TGTGCCAGCAGCCCCGGGACAGGGGGTGAAGCTTTCTTT. This gives the protein CASSPGTGGEAFF.

This clone was seen only a few times. The chain is built from TRBV5-1 and TRBJ2-2, with TRBD2 matching 11 bases. After removal of 0 bases from V and 6 bases from J, the junction contained 7 bases not matched to a gene. CDR1 is SGHRS, CDR2 YFSETQ, per germline. The CDR3 runs 17 residues. As DNA, the CDR3 is TGCGCCAGCAGCTTGGGCCTAGCGGGAGGTCGGGCCGGGGAGCTGTTTTTT. Residues: CASSLGLAGGRAGELFF.

The CDR3 DNA sequence: TGTGCCAGCAGCTTAGGGGGGAACACCGGGGAGCTGTTTTTT. This encodes CASSLGGNTGELFF. This chain uses TRBV5-6 with TRBJ2-2; weak D call: TRBD1 (6 bases). Germline values: CDR1 SGHDT, CDR2 YYEEEE. The V and J ends lost 2 bases and 1 base respectively, with 6 bases between them. The CDR3 is made up of 14 amino acids.

The rearrangement joins TRBV30 to TRBJ2-5, with D tentatively TRBD2 (6 bases). Germline lookup yields CDR1 GTSNPN and CDR2 SVGIG (reference sequence). Trimming removed 6 bases from V and 7 bases from J, with 9 bases in between. The CDR3 runs 10 residues. CDR3 residues: CACGGTTQYF. The CDR3 coding sequence is TGTGCCTGTGGCGGGACGACCCAGTACTTC.

CDR3 nucleotides: TGTGCCAGCAGTTTCCAGTTGGGGCCGATTCTAGCGGGCGTGGCAGATACGCAGTATTTT. Its translation: CASSFQLGPILAGVADTQYF. This chain uses TRBV27 with TRBJ2-3; 8 nucleotides align to TRBD2. CDR3 length equals 20 residues. V shed 3 bases and J 4 bases; nucleotides not matched to a gene: 21. Germline CDR1 is MNHEY and CDR2 is SMNVEV (reference sequence).

In regard to this clone: One junction end disagrees with the germline gene, perhaps due to a read error. The J gene is TRBJ1-4, the V gene TRBV2, with no clear D. The CDR3 is made up of 14 amino acids. Germline-derived CDR1 and CDR2 are SNHLY and FYNNEI. CDR3 DNA: TGTGCCAGCAGTGAAGGAGCGACTCCTGTGAAACTGCTTTTT. Amino acid sequence: CASSEGATPVKLLF.

The J gene is TRBJ2-4, the V gene TRBV2; a weak D match, TRBD1 (5 bases). Trimming removed 5 bases at V and 3 bases at J, with 11 bases between. Germline-derived CDR1 and CDR2 are SNHLY and FYNNEI. CDR3 length equals 14 residues. Here the CDR3 DNA reads TGTGCCAGCAGTACAGGCGTAGTCAAAAACATTCAGTACTTC. Translated, it gives CASSTGVVKNIQYF.

The chain joins TRBV13 to TRBJ2-1; 12 positions match TRBD1. Germline-derived CDR1 and CDR2 are PRHDT and FYEKMQ (reference sequence). The CDR3 consists of 15 residues. The V gene end was trimmed by 4 bases and the J gene end by 9 bases; junction bases not matched to a gene: 7. CDR3 residues: CASSSRDRGRAEQFF. Here the CDR3 DNA reads TGTGCCAGCAGCTCCCGGGACAGGGGGCGGGCTGAGCAGTTCTTC.